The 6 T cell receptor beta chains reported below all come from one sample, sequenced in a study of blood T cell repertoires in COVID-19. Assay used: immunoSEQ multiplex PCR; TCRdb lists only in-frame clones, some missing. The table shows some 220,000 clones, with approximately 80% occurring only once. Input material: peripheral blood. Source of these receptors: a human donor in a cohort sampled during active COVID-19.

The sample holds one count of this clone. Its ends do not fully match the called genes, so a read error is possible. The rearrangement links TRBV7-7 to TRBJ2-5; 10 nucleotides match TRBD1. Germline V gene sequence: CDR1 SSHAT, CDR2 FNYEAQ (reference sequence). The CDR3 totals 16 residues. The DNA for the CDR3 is TGTGCTAGCAGCTTAGCTAGGGACAGGGGACAAGAGACCCAGTACTTC. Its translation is CASSLARDRGQETQYF.

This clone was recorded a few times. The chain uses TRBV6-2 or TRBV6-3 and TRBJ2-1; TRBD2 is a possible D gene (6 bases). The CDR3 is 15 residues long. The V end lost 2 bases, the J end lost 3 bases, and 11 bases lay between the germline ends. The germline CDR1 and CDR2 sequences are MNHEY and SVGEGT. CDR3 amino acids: CASSYNSGDYNEQFF. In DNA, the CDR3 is TGTGCCAGCAGTTACAATAGCGGAGACTACAATGAGCAGTTCTTC.

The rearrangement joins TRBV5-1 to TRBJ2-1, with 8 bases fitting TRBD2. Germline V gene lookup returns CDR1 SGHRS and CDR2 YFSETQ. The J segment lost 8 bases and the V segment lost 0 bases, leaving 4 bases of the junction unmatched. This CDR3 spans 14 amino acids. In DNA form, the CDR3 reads TGCGCCAGCAGCTTGGCTAGCGGGCATTATGAGCAGTTCTTC. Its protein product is CASSLASGHYEQFF.

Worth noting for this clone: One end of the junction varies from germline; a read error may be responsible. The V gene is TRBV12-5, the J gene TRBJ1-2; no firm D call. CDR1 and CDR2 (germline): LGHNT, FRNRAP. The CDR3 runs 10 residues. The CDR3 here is CASGYRFSAF. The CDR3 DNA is TGTGCTAGTGGTTATCGGTTTAGCGCCTTC.

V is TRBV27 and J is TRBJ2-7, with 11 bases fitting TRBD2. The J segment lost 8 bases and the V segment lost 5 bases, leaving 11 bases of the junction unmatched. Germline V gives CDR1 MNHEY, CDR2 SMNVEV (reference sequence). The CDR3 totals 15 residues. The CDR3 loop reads CASSPGGLAVNKQYF. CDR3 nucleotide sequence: TGTGCCAGCAGTCCCGGGGGACTAGCGGTTAATAAGCAGTACTTC.

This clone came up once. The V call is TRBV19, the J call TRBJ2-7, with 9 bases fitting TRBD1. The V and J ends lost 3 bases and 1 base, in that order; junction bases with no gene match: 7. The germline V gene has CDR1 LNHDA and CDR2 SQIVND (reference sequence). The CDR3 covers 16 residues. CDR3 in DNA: TGTGCCAGTAGTATGCGGGGACAGGGACTATCCTACGAGCAGTACTTC. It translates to CASSMRGQGLSYEQYF.